The 3 T cell receptor beta chains presented below share a single source sample, sequenced in a study of T cells and Merkel cell carcinoma outcomes. Clones were sequenced by immunoSEQ multiplex PCR, and TCRdb holds only the in-frame ones, with some missing. The sample holds about 15,000 clones; approximately 80% are singletons and the top ten take roughly 10%. Sequenced input: tumor tissue from Merkel cell carcinoma. Every receptor here comes from a human donor with Merkel cell carcinoma.

This clone is deemed medium-sized. The chain links TRBV29-1 to TRBJ1-2; no clear D gene. The V end lost 3 bases, the J end lost 6 bases, and 5 bases lay between the germline ends. This CDR3 region has 10 residues. Germline V gives CDR1 SQVTM, CDR2 ANQGSEA. This CDR3 reads CSVDQDGYTF. The CDR3, as DNA: TGCAGCGTTGATCAAGATGGCTACACCTTC.

This clone was picked up a small number of times. This chain connects TRBV28 to TRBJ2-3; D gene ambiguous. The CDR3 covers 12 residues. V was cut by 2 bases and J by 2 bases, with 2 bases left in between. The germline gives CDR1 MDHEN, CDR2 SYDVKM. The CDR3 spells CASSLPTDTQYF. As DNA, the CDR3 is TGTGCCAGCAGTTTACCCACAGATACGCAGTATTTT.

This chain links TRBV7-8 with TRBJ2-5; D ambiguous. The CDR3 consists of 13 residues. V was cut by 8 bases and J by 1 base, with 11 bases left in between. Germline loops: CDR1 SGHVS, CDR2 FQNEAQ. The CDR3 DNA follows: TGTGCCAGCTCCCGCAGTGGCCAAGAGACCCAGTACTTC. Its protein product is CASSRSGQETQYF.